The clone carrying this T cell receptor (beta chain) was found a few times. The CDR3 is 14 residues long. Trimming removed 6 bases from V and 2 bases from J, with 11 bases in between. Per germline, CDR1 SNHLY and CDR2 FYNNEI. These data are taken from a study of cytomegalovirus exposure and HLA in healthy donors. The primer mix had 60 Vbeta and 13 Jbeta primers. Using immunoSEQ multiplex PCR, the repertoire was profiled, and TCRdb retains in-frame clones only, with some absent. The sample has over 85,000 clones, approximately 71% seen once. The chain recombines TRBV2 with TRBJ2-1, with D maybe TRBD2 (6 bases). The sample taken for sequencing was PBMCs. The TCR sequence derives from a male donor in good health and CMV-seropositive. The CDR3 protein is CASSARGTYNEQFF. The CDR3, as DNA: TGTGCCAGCAGCGCCCGGGGGACCTACAATGAGCAGTTCTTC.